A single sample gave rise to the 11 T cell receptor beta chains below, sequenced in a study of Ad26.COV2.S vaccination and SARS-CoV-2 variants. Assay: immunoSEQ multiplex PCR; the TCRdb copy retains only in-frame clones and omits some. The table lists some 190,000 clones, around 90% of them singletons. The source material was peripheral blood, sampled after recovery from COVID-19. All receptors derive from a human donor who had recovered from COVID-19.

The rearrangement links TRBV2 to TRBJ2-3; TRBD2 matches 14 bases. CDR1 SNHLY and CDR2 FYNNEI come from the germline V gene. CDR3 size: 18 residues. The junction had 3 bases not matched to a gene; V was cut back by 1 base and J by 0 bases. The CDR3 nucleotides are TGTGCCAGCAGTGAAGAGGGACTAGCGGGAGTGAGCACAGATACGCAGTATTTT. Amino acids: CASSEEGLAGVSTDTQYF.

The V gene is TRBV7-3, the J gene TRBJ2-2; D remains unclear. Per the germline V gene, CDR1 is SGHTA and CDR2 is FQGTGA. This CDR3 has 14 amino acids. Trimming stripped 4 bases from V and 6 bases from J, with 12 bases between. The CDR3 region is CASSSNSIPGELFF. Written as DNA, the CDR3 is TGTGCCAGCAGCTCGAACTCAATACCCGGGGAGCTGTTTTTT.

The chain couples TRBV19 to TRBJ2-1; D perhaps matches TRBD1 (6 bases). CDR3 length: 13 amino acids. V gave up 0 bases and J gave up 8 bases, with 8 bases separating them. Looked up from germline, CDR1 is LNHDA and CDR2 is SQIVND (reference sequence). The CDR3 DNA reads TGTGCCAGTAGTATAGAGTGGGGGCATGAGCAGTTCTTC. This codes for CASSIEWGHEQFF.

This clone came up a few times. This chain links TRBV10-1 with TRBJ2-7; maybe TRBD1 (6 bases). This CDR3 is built from 13 residues. CDR1 and CDR2 from the germline V gene are WNHNN and SYGVQD (reference sequence). V was pared by 4 bases and J by 2 bases, with 9 bases between. The CDR3 here is CASSADSTYEQYF. CDR3 DNA: TGCGCCAGCAGTGCGGACAGCACCTACGAGCAGTACTTC.

The rearrangement links TRBV6-5 to TRBJ1-4, with D possibly TRBD1 on 5 matching bases. CDR1 MNHEY and CDR2 SVGAGI come from the germline V gene. Trimming stripped 4 bases from V and 8 bases from J, with 11 bases between. The CDR3 is 13 amino acids. CDR3: CASSWGLGEKLFF. CDR3 sequence (DNA): TGTGCCAGCAGTTGGGGCCTGGGGGAAAAACTGTTTTTT.

The V call is TRBV7-2, the J call TRBJ2-7; the match to TRBD2 covers 7 bases. The CDR3 runs to 15 residues. Trimming cost V 0 bases and J 6 bases; bases outside gene matches: 8. CDR1 is SGHTA, CDR2 FQGNSA, per germline. CDR3 region: CASSLAGGKVGEQYF. DNA for the CDR3: TGTGCCAGCAGCTTAGCGGGGGGGAAAGTGGGCGAGCAGTACTTC.

The chain uses TRBV28 and TRBJ1-6; TRBD1 aligns across 7 bases. The germline V gene has CDR1 MDHEN and CDR2 SYDVKM. The CDR3 totals 17 residues. V lost 1 base and J lost 9; bases outside the gene matches: 12. The CDR3 reads CASSLLRSEGAGSPLHF. Written as DNA, the CDR3 is TGTGCCAGCAGTTTATTACGTTCCGAGGGGGCCGGTTCACCCCTCCACTTT.

The rearrangement joins TRBV5-5 to TRBJ2-7, with TRBD2 matching over 10 bases. From germline, CDR1 is SGHKS and CDR2 YYEKEE (reference sequence). The CDR3 is 17 residues long. V gave up 2 bases and J gave up 0 bases; unmatched junction bases: 8. CDR3 residues: CASSLKGLAISSYEQYF. CDR3 nucleotides: TGTGCCAGCAGCTTAAAGGGACTAGCGATTAGCTCCTACGAGCAGTACTTC.

This chain connects TRBV12-5 to TRBJ1-4, with unresolved D. The ends were cut back, 6 bases at V and 5 bases at J, with 7 bases in the middle. The CDR3 has 12 amino acids. CDR1 and CDR2 (germline): LGHNT, FRNRAP. The chain's CDR3 is CASGIDNEKLFF. CDR3 sequence (DNA): TGTGCTAGTGGCATAGACAATGAAAAACTGTTTTTT.

This chain links TRBV29-1 with TRBJ2-7; D unclear. CDR1 is SQVTM, CDR2 ANQGSEA, per germline. This CDR3 region has 11 residues. V dropped 3 bases and J dropped 3 bases, with 6 bases sitting between them. The CDR3: CSVDRLYEQYF. As DNA, the CDR3 is TGCAGCGTTGACCGGCTCTACGAGCAGTACTTC.

This clone was found a few times. This chain joins TRBV19 and TRBJ2-7; possibly TRBD1 for D (5 bases). The germline V gene has CDR1 LNHDA and CDR2 SQIVND (reference sequence). This CDR3 contains 15 residues. Trimming cost V 3 bases and J 0 bases, with 12 bases left between them. DNA for the CDR3: TGTGCCAGTAGTATGGGTCAGGGATCCTCCTACGAGCAGTACTTC. Its translation: CASSMGQGSSYEQYF.